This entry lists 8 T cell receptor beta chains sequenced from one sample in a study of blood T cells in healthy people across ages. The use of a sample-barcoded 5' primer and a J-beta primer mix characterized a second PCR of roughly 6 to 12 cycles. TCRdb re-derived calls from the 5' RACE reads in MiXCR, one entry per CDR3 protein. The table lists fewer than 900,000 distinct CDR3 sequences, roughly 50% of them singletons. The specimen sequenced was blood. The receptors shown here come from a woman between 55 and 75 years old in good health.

In nucleotides, the CDR3 is TGTGCCAGCAGCCCAGCCCCGTTTTTGGGCTACACCTTC. Protein sequence: CASSPAPFLGYTF. The rearrangement links TRBV11-2 to TRBJ1-2; no clear D. V shed 5 bases and J shed 8 bases, with 15 bases lying between them. This CDR3 contains 13 residues. CDR1 is SGHAT, CDR2 FQNNGV, per germline.

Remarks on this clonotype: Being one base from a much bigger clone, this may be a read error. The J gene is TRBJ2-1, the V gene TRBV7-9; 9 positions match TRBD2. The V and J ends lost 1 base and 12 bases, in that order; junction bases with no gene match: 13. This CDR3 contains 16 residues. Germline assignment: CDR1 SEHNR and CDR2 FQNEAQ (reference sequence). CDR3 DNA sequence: TGTGCCAGCAGCTTAGATGGCGGGAGGGCCAGGGGTGGGCAGTTCTTC. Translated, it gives CASSLDGGRARGGQFF.

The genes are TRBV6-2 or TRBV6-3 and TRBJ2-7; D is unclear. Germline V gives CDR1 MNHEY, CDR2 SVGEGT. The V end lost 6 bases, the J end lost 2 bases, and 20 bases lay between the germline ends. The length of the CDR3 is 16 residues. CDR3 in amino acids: CASRGSSALVTYEQYF. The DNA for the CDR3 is TGTGCCAGCAGAGGTTCCTCTGCACTTGTTACCTACGAGCAGTACTTC.

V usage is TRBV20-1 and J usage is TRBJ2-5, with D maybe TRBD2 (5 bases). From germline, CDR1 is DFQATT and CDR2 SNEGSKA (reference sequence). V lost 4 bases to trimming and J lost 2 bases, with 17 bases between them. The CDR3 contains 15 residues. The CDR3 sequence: CSATVARRVQETQYF. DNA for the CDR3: TGCAGTGCTACGGTAGCGCGACGAGTACAAGAGACCCAGTACTTC.

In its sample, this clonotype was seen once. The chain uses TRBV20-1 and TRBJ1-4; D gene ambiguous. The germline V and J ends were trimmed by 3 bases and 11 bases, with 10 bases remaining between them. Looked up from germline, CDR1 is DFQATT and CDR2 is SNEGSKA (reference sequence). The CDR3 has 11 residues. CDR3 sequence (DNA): TGCAGTGCTAGGTTGGAACAGAAACTGTTTTTT. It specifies CSARLEQKLFF.

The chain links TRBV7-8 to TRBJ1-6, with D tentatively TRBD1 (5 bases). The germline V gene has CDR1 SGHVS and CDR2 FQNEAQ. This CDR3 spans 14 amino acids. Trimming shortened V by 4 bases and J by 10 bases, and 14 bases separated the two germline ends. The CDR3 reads CASSSGTDTSPLHF. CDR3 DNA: TGTGCCAGCAGCTCCGGGACGGACACCTCACCCCTCCACTTT.

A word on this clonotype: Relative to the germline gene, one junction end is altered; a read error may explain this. The CDR3 reads CSVRRGLAGVFTDTQYF. The DNA of the CDR3 is TGCAGTGTTAGACGGGGACTAGCGGGGGTATTCACAGATACGCAGTATTTT. The chain couples TRBV20-1 to TRBJ2-3; 14 positions agree with TRBD2. CDR1 is DFQATT and CDR2 is SNEGSKA in the germline V gene (reference sequence). This CDR3 is 17 amino acids long.

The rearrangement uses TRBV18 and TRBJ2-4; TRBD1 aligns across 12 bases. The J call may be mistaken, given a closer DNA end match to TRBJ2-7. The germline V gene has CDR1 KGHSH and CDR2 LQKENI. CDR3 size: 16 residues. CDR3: CASSRTAGQGASEQYF. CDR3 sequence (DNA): TGTGCCAGCTCACGAACCGCGGGACAGGGGGCCTCCGAGCAGTACTTC.